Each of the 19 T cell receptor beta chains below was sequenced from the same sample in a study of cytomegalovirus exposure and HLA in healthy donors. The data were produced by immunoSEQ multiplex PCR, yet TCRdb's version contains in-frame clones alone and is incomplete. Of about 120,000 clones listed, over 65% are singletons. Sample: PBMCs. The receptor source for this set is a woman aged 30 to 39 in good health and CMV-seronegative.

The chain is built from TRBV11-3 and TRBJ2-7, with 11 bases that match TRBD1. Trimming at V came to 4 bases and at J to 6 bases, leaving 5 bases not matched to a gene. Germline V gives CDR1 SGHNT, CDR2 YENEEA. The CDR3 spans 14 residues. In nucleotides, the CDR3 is TGTGCCAGCAGCTCGGGACAGGGGGGAGGCGAGCAGTACTTC. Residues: CASSSGQGGGEQYF.

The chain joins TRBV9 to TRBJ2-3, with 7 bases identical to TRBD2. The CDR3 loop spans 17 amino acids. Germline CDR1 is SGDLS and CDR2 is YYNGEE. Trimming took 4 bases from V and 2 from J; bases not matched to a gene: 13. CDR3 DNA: TGTGCCAGCAGCCCCCGACTAGCACCTGTTCTCACAGATACGCAGTATTTT. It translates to CASSPRLAPVLTDTQYF. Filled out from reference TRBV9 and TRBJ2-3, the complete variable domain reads DSGVTQTPKHLITATGQRVTLRCSPRSGDLSVYWYQQSLDQGLQFLIQYYNGEERAKGNILERFSAQQFPDLHSELNLSSLELGDSALYFCASSPRLAPVLTDTQYFGPGTRLTVL.

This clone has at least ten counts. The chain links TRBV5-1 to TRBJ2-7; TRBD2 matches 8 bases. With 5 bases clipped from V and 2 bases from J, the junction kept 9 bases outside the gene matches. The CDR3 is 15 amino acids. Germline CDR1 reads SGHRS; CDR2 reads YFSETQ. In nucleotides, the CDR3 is TGCGCCAGCAGGGAGCTAGCGGGCGAACCCTACGAGCAGTACTTC. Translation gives CASRELAGEPYEQYF.

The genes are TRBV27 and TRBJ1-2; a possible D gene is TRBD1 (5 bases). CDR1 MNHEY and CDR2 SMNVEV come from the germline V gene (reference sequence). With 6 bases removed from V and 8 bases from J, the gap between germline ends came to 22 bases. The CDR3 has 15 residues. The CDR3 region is CASRVTPGTRVGYTF. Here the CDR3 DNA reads TGTGCCAGCAGAGTCACCCCGGGGACTCGGGTAGGCTACACCTTC.

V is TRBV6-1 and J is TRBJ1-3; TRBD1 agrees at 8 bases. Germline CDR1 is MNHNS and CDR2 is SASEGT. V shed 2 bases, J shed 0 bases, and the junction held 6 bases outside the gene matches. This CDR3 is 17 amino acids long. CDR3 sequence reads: CASSERQGQGSGNTIYF. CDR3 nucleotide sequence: TGTGCCAGCAGTGAAAGACAGGGGCAAGGCTCTGGAAACACCATATATTTT.

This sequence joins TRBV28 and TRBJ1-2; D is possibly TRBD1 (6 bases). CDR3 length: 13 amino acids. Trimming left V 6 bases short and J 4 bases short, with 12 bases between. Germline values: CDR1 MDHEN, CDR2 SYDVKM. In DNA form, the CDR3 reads TGTGCCAGCAGCCAGGGAGGGGGCTATGGCTACACCTTC. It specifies CASSQGGGYGYTF.

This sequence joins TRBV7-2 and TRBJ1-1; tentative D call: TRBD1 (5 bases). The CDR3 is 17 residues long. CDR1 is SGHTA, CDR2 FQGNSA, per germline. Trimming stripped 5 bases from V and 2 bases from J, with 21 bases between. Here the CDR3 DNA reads TGTGCCAGCAGCGGGGAGGGGCAGATTACTTACAACACTGAAGCTTTCTTT. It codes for CASSGEGQITYNTEAFF.

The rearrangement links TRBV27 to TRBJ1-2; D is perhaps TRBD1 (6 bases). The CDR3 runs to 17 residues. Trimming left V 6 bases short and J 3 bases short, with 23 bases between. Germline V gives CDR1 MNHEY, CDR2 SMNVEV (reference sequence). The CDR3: CASRGLGAGDLYYGYTF. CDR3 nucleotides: TGTGCCAGCAGGGGCCTGGGGGCAGGGGATCTCTACTATGGCTACACCTTC.

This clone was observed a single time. CDR3 bases: TGTGCCACCAGCAGAGATCTTGGAGGGGCGGGAGAGACCCAGTACTTC. This codes for CATSRDLGGAGETQYF. This chain links TRBV15 with TRBJ2-5, with a tentative D call TRBD2 (6 bases). Trimming took 0 bases from V and 4 from J, leaving 15 bases between them. CDR1 and CDR2 from the germline V gene are LNHNV and YYDKDF (reference sequence). CDR3 length equals 16 residues.

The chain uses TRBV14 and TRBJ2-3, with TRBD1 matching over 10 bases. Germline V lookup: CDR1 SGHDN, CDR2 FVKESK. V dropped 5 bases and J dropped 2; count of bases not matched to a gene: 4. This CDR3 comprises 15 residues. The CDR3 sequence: CASSRTGGITDTQYF. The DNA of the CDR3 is TGTGCCAGCAGCAGGACAGGGGGGATCACAGATACGCAGTATTTT.

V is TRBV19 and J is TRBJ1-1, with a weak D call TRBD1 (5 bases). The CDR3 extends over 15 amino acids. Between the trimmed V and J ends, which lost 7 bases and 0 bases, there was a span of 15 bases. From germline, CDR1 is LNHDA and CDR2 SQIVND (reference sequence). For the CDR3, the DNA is TGTGCCAGTACCCCAGTAGAGACAGTGAACACTGAAGCTTTCTTT. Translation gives CASTPVETVNTEAFF.

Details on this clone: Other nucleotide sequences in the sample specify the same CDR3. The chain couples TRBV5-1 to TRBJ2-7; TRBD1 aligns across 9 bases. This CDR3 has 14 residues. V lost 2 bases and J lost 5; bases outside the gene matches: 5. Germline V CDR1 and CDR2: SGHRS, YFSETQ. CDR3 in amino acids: CASSLGQGLHEQYF. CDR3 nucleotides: TGCGCCAGCAGCTTAGGACAGGGGTTGCACGAGCAGTACTTC.

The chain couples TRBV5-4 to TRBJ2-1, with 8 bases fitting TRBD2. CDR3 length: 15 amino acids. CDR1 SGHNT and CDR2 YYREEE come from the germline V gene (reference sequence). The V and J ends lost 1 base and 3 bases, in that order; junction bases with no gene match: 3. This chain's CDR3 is CASSLSSGSYNEQFF. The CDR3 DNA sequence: TGTGCCAGCAGCTTGTCCAGCGGGAGCTACAATGAGCAGTTCTTC.

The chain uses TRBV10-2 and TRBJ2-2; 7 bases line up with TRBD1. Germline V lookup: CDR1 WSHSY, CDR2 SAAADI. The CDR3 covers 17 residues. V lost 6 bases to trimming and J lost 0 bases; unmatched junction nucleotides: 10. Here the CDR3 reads CASRLNTGVANTGELFF. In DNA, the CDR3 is TGCGCCAGCAGGCTTAACACAGGGGTAGCGAACACCGGGGAGCTGTTTTTT.

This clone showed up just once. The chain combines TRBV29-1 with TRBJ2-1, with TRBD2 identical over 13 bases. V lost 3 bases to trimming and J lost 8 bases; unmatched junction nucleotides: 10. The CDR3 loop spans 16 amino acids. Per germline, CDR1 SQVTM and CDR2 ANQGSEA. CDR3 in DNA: TGCAGCGTTGAGGGGTTACTAGCGGGGGGGCTGGATGAGCAGTTCTTC. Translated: CSVEGLLAGGLDEQFF.

Written as DNA, the CDR3 is TGTGCCATCAGCCTTGGCGGGCGAGATACGCAGTATTTT. It is translated as CAISLGGRDTQYF. The chain carries TRBV10-3 and TRBJ2-3; TRBD2 might be the D (5 bases). The V gene's germline CDR1 is ENHRY and CDR2 SYGVKD. The CDR3 consists of 13 residues. The ends were cut back, 6 bases at V and 5 bases at J, with 12 bases in the middle.

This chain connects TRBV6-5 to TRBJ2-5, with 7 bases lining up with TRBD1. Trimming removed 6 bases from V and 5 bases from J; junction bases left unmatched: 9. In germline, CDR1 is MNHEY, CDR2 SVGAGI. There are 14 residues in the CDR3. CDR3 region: CASSAPGTAETQYF. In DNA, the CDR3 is TGTGCCAGCAGCGCACCCGGGACAGCGGAGACCCAGTACTTC.

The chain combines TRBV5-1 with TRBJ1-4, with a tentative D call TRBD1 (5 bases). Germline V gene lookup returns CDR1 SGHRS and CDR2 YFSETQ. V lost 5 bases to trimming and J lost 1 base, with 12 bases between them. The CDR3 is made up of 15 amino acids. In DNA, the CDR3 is TGCGCCAGCAGACGCCCGGGGGAAACTAATGAAAAACTGTTTTTT. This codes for CASRRPGETNEKLFF. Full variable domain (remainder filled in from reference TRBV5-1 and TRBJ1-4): KAGVTQTPRYLIKTRGQQVTLSCSPISGHRSVSWYQQTPGQGLQFLFEYFSETQRNKGNFPGRFSGRQFSNSRSEMNVSTLELGDSALYLCASRRPGETNEKLFFGSGTQLSVL.

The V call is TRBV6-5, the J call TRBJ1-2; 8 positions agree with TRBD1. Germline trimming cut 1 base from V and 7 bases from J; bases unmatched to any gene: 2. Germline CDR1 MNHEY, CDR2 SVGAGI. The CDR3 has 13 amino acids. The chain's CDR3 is CASSYLGTGGYTF. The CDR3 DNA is TGTGCCAGCAGTTACTTGGGGACAGGTGGCTACACCTTC.